These 29 T cell receptor beta chains came from one sample sequenced in a study of CD4 T cells in relation to SARS-CoV-2 and coronaviruses. Some clones are missing from TCRdb's copy, which holds only in-frame ones; the method was immunoSEQ multiplex PCR. The sample holds about 20,000 clones, around 74% seen once. The unexposed donors gave CD4+ T cells in about 2010-2019, prior to COVID-19. After approximately ten days of culture, CD4+ T cells were isolated. The antigens of these receptors remain unknown. Sequenced: CD4+ T cells from PBMCs, cultured in vitro. The receptors derive from a human donor in good health.

The rearrangement uses TRBV28 and TRBJ2-7; D gene ambiguous. Germline V gene lookup returns CDR1 MDHEN and CDR2 SYDVKM. The germline V and J ends were trimmed by 8 bases and 2 bases, with 13 bases remaining between them. The CDR3 is 13 residues long. This CDR3 is CASEEPTTYEQYF. The CDR3 coding sequence is TGTGCCAGCGAAGAACCTACAACCTACGAGCAGTACTTC.

This chain connects TRBV27 to TRBJ2-3; 8 bases line up with TRBD2. The germline CDR1 and CDR2 sequences are MNHEY and SMNVEV (reference sequence). V shed 6 bases, J shed 2 bases, and the junction held 7 bases outside the gene matches. The CDR3 consists of 15 residues. The CDR3 region is CASRRAGAVTDTQYF. The CDR3 nucleotides are TGTGCCAGCAGAAGAGCGGGAGCGGTCACAGATACGCAGTATTTT.

The chain carries TRBV7-3 and TRBJ2-7, with a tentative D call TRBD2 (5 bases). Germline lookup yields CDR1 SGHTA and CDR2 FQGTGA. V was trimmed by 4 bases and J by 3 bases, leaving 19 bases between them. The CDR3 runs to 16 residues. In nucleotides, the CDR3 is TGTGCCAGCAGCTCCCCTCGGGTCTTGACTAACTACGAGCAGTACTTC. This codes for CASSSPRVLTNYEQYF. Drawing the rest from reference TRBV7-3 and TRBJ2-7, the complete variable domain is GAGVSQTPSNKVTEKGKYVELRCDPISGHTALYWYRQSLGQGPEFLIYFQGTGAADDSGLPNDRFFAVRPEGSVSTLKIQRTERGDSAVYLCASSSPRVLTNYEQYFGPGTRLTVT.

The chain has TRBV18 and TRBJ1-5; D ambiguous. CDR3 length equals 13 residues. Trimming cost V 9 bases and J 4 bases, with 13 bases left between them. In germline, CDR1 is KGHSH, CDR2 LQKENI. CDR3 in amino acids: CASHLSPNQPQHF. Written as DNA, the CDR3 is TGTGCCAGTCACCTCAGTCCTAATCAGCCCCAGCATTTT.

This clone has a handful of counts. This chain joins TRBV19 and TRBJ1-5; D not resolved. Germline-derived CDR1 and CDR2 are LNHDA and SQIVND (reference sequence). CDR3 length: 13 amino acids. V lost 3 bases and J lost 5, with 8 bases in between. The CDR3 sequence is CASSMWRDQPQHF. The CDR3 DNA reads TGTGCCAGTAGTATGTGGCGGGATCAGCCCCAGCATTTT.

The V call is TRBV6-5, the J call TRBJ2-5; D uncertain. The CDR3 has 14 amino acids. Germline V gives CDR1 MNHEY, CDR2 SVGAGI. Trimming stripped 0 bases from V and 6 bases from J, with 11 bases between. The CDR3: CASSYSISSKTQYF. The CDR3, as DNA: TGTGCCAGCAGTTACTCGATTAGTAGTAAGACCCAGTACTTC.

The chain employs TRBV12-3 or TRBV12-4 and TRBJ1-1, with D uncertain. CDR3 length: 12 amino acids. Trimming stripped 3 bases from V and 5 bases from J, with 7 bases between. CDR3 bases: TGTGCCAGCAGTTTTCTTAGGACTGAAGCTTTCTTT. Residues: CASSFLRTEAFF.

The chain links TRBV5-6 to TRBJ2-1; TRBD2 might be the D (6 bases). Between the trimmed V and J ends, which lost 1 base and 0 bases, there was a span of 14 bases. Per germline, CDR1 SGHDT and CDR2 YYEEEE. This CDR3 is built from 17 residues. CDR3 sequence (DNA): TGTGCCAGCAGCTTGTCCCGGGACTTAAGCTCCTACAATGAGCAGTTCTTC. Translation gives CASSLSRDLSSYNEQFF. The full variable domain, with the rest looked up from reference TRBV5-6 and TRBJ2-1, is DAGVTQSPTHLIKTRGQQVTLRCSPKSGHDTVSWYQQALGQGPQFIFQYYEEEERQRGNFPDRFSGHQFPNYSSELNVNALLLGDSALYLCASSLSRDLSSYNEQFFGPGTRLTVL.

V usage is TRBV6-5 and J usage is TRBJ1-1; maybe TRBD1 (6 bases). With 6 bases removed from V and 11 bases from J, the gap between germline ends came to 19 bases. The CDR3 has 13 residues. From germline, CDR1 is MNHEY and CDR2 SVGAGI. The CDR3 sequence: CASRKTGYPKAFF. In DNA, the CDR3 is TGTGCCAGCAGGAAAACAGGGTACCCCAAGGCTTTCTTT.

Regarding this clone: Additional DNA sequences in this sample encode the identical CDR3. This sequence joins TRBV5-5 and TRBJ2-7; D is uncertain. The CDR3 is 12 residues long. Per germline, CDR1 SGHKS and CDR2 YYEKEE (reference sequence). The V gene lost 0 bases and the J gene lost 4 bases, with 5 bases spanning the gap. The CDR3 is CASSLGEYEQYF. The CDR3 bases are TGTGCCAGCAGCTTGGGAGAATACGAGCAGTACTTC.

The V gene is TRBV11-2, the J gene TRBJ2-7; D is perhaps TRBD1 (6 bases). Germline CDR1 SGHAT, CDR2 FQNNGV. Trimming removed 5 bases from V and 2 bases from J, with 13 bases in between. CDR3 length equals 14 residues. CDR3 in DNA: TGTGCCAGCAGCCACAGGGACGGACCCTACGAGCAGTACTTC. It yields the protein CASSHRDGPYEQYF.

The J gene is TRBJ2-7, the V gene TRBV18; 9 nucleotides match TRBD1. CDR3 size: 14 residues. Germline values: CDR1 KGHSH, CDR2 LQKENI. The trim removed 1 base at V and 3 bases at J, leaving 1 base unmatched. In nucleotides, the CDR3 is TGTGCCAGCTCACCACGGGGACAGGGCTACGAGCAGTACTTC. Translating it yields CASSPRGQGYEQYF.

This clone appeared a single time. V gene TRBV25-1 combines with J gene TRBJ2-4; TRBD1 might be the D (6 bases). Germline lookup yields CDR1 MGHDK and CDR2 SYGVNS. The CDR3 is 16 amino acids. Trimming left V 5 bases short and J 8 bases short, with 22 bases between. The CDR3, as DNA: TGTGCCAGCAGTCCACGGCGGCCAGGGGAAAGGGACATTCAGTACTTC. Its translation: CASSPRRPGERDIQYF.

This chain connects TRBV30 to TRBJ2-1; TRBD2 aligns across 12 bases. V trimming: 0 bases; J trimming: 6 bases; junction bases outside the gene matches: 0. Germline CDR1 reads GTSNPN; CDR2 reads SVGIG (reference sequence). This CDR3 has 14 residues. DNA of the CDR3: TGTGCCTGGAGTGTACTAGCGGGGGGCAATGAGCAGTTCTTC. Its protein is CAWSVLAGGNEQFF.

The chain is built from TRBV19 and TRBJ2-2, with 8 bases that match TRBD1. J gave up 3 bases and V 5 bases, and 8 bases lay outside the gene matches. The CDR3 covers 16 residues. Looked up from germline, CDR1 is LNHDA and CDR2 is SQIVND (reference sequence). The CDR3, as DNA: TGTGCCAGTAGTTTCCAGGGGGCGCCGGACACCGGGGAGCTGTTTTTT. This codes for CASSFQGAPDTGELFF. Using reference TRBV19 and TRBJ2-2 for the parts outside the CDR3, the full variable domain is DGGITQSPKYLFRKEGQNVTLSCEQNLNHDAMYWYRQDPGQGLRLIYYSQIVNDFQKGDIAEGYSVSREKKESFPLTVTSAQKNPTAFYLCASSFQGAPDTGELFFGEGSRLTVL.

This sequence joins TRBV7-3 and TRBJ1-5, with unresolved D. The germline CDR1 and CDR2 sequences are SGHTA and FQGTGA. The CDR3 is made up of 13 amino acids. Between the trimmed V and J ends, which lost 5 bases and 7 bases, there was a span of 12 bases. CDR3 coding DNA: TGTGCCAGCAGCCCATCCGAGGGCCAGCCCCAGCATTTT. Encoded protein: CASSPSEGQPQHF.

V usage is TRBV9 and J usage is TRBJ2-5; 7 bases match TRBD1. CDR1 is SGDLS, CDR2 YYNGEE, per germline. The length of the CDR3 is 15 residues. After removal of 3 bases from V and 2 bases from J, the junction contained 7 bases not matched to a gene. CDR3 sequence reads: CASSETPRGQETQYF. Written as DNA, the CDR3 is TGTGCCAGCAGCGAGACCCCCAGGGGGCAAGAGACCCAGTACTTC. Full variable domain (missing parts from reference TRBV9 and TRBJ2-5): DSGVTQTPKHLITATGQRVTLRCSPRSGDLSVYWYQQSLDQGLQFLIQYYNGEERAKGNILERFSAQQFPDLHSELNLSSLELGDSALYFCASSETPRGQETQYFGPGTRLLVL.

The chain links TRBV7-9 to TRBJ2-5; D gene ambiguous. Germline V gives CDR1 SEHNR, CDR2 FQNEAQ (reference sequence). V was pared by 5 bases and J by 5 bases, with 15 bases between. The CDR3 loop spans 14 amino acids. CDR3 nucleotides: TGTGCCAGCAGCCCCGACGGTTTACGGGAGACCCAGTACTTC. Its translation: CASSPDGLRETQYF.

This clone was seen only a few times. The chain employs TRBV5-1 and TRBJ1-1, with TRBD1 identical over 7 bases. CDR3 length equals 15 residues. Germline V lookup: CDR1 SGHRS, CDR2 YFSETQ. Losses at the gene ends were 4 bases for V and 7 bases for J; bases not matched to a gene: 13. CDR3 coding DNA: TGCGCCAGCAGCCCCACTCCGGGACAGACTTATGAAGCTTTCTTT. This sequence encodes CASSPTPGQTYEAFF.

The chain links TRBV5-1 to TRBJ2-7, with D uncertain. CDR3 length equals 17 residues. V dropped 0 bases and J dropped 0 bases, with 16 bases sitting between them. In germline, CDR1 is SGHRS, CDR2 YFSETQ. The CDR3 spells CASSLAPAAESSYEQYF. The CDR3 DNA is TGCGCCAGCAGCTTGGCCCCCGCTGCGGAAAGCTCCTACGAGCAGTACTTC.

This chain uses TRBV6-6 with TRBJ1-5; D is unresolved. V dropped 4 bases and J dropped 7 bases, with 11 bases sitting between them. Germline V gene lookup returns CDR1 MNHNY and CDR2 SVGAGI (reference sequence). CDR3 length: 13 amino acids. The CDR3 reads CASSSGMGQPQHF. The CDR3 nucleotides are TGTGCCAGCAGTTCGGGGATGGGCCAGCCCCAGCATTTT.

This chain links TRBV7-3 with TRBJ2-1; no clear D. V gave up 4 bases and J gave up 0 bases, with 7 bases separating them. From germline, CDR1 is SGHTA and CDR2 FQGTGA. The CDR3 has 14 residues. The CDR3 sequence is CASSSTVSYNEQFF. DNA for the CDR3: TGTGCCAGCAGCTCGACGGTCTCCTACAATGAGCAGTTCTTC.

V and J are TRBV2 and TRBJ2-7; TRBD2 is a possible D gene (6 bases). CDR3 length: 13 amino acids. Germline-derived CDR1 and CDR2 are SNHLY and FYNNEI. The germline V and J ends were trimmed by 9 bases and 7 bases, with 19 bases remaining between them. The CDR3 sequence is CARRGAGGVEQYF. The DNA of the CDR3 is TGTGCCAGGCGCGGGGCAGGAGGAGTGGAGCAGTACTTC.

The V gene is TRBV9, the J gene TRBJ1-2; 9 bases align to TRBD1. V gave up 0 bases and J gave up 2 bases; unmatched junction bases: 2. The germline CDR1 and CDR2 sequences are SGDLS and YYNGEE. The CDR3 loop spans 15 amino acids. The CDR3 nucleotides read TGTGCCAGCAGCGTAGCGGGACAGGGAAACTATGGCTACACCTTC. This encodes CASSVAGQGNYGYTF.

The chain joins TRBV7-9 to TRBJ2-1; 9 bases fit TRBD2. Germline CDR1 and CDR2: SEHNR and FQNEAQ (reference sequence). V shed 6 bases, J shed 4 bases, and the junction held 1 base outside the gene matches. The CDR3 has 13 amino acids. The CDR3 here is CASRAGGYNEQFF. In DNA form, the CDR3 reads TGTGCCAGCAGGGCGGGAGGGTACAATGAGCAGTTCTTC.

The genes are TRBV5-1 and TRBJ1-2, with unresolved D. The germline V gene encodes CDR1 SGHRS and CDR2 YFSETQ. The CDR3 contains 13 residues. Between the trimmed V and J ends, which lost 0 bases and 3 bases, there was a span of 6 bases. CDR3 loop: CASSLDGDYGYTF. The CDR3 nucleotides read TGCGCCAGCAGCTTGGACGGGGACTATGGCTACACCTTC.

The chain employs TRBV7-9 and TRBJ1-1; D possibly corresponds to TRBD1 (6 bases). This CDR3 is 14 amino acids long. The V gene lost 1 base and the J gene lost 4 bases, with 10 bases spanning the gap. CDR1 is SEHNR and CDR2 is FQNEAQ in the germline V gene (reference sequence). The CDR3 sequence: CASSLEGGGTEAFF. CDR3 in DNA: TGTGCCAGCAGCTTAGAAGGGGGGGGCACTGAAGCTTTCTTT. Drawing the rest from reference TRBV7-9 and TRBJ1-1, the complete variable domain is DTGVSQNPRHKITKRGQNVTFRCDPISEHNRLYWYRQTLGQGPEFLTYFQNEAQLEKSRLLSDRFSAERPKGSFSTLEIQRTEQGDSAMYLCASSLEGGGTEAFFGQGTRLTVV.

This chain joins TRBV5-5 and TRBJ1-1; D not resolved. Germline V gene lookup returns CDR1 SGHKS and CDR2 YYEKEE (reference sequence). The germline V and J ends were trimmed by 0 bases and 3 bases, with 12 bases remaining between them. The CDR3 runs 15 residues. CDR3 protein: CASSLDWVEDTEAFF. For the CDR3, the DNA is TGTGCCAGCAGCTTGGATTGGGTGGAGGACACTGAAGCTTTCTTT.

V is TRBV28 and J is TRBJ2-3; 9 bases are a match to TRBD2. The germline V gene encodes CDR1 MDHEN and CDR2 SYDVKM. With 3 bases clipped from V and 2 bases from J, the junction kept 3 bases outside the gene matches. The CDR3 spans 15 residues. CDR3 coding DNA: TGTGCCAGCAGTTTGCCTAGCGGGAACACAGATACGCAGTATTTT. It yields the protein CASSLPSGNTDTQYF.